One and the same sample provided the 19 T cell receptor beta chains below, sequenced in a study of blood T cell repertoires in COVID-19 (dated by TCRdb to the early 2020s). The library was built by means of the immunoSEQ multiplex PCR assay. Imported from immuneACCESS, the table was reduced by TCRdb to in-frame sequences with V and J called. These copies leave out some clones; in studies compared against another copy, an unresolved V gene accounts for under half, and the cause of the remainder is not known. This sample lists around 400,000 clones; approximately 87% were detected once. The ten largest clones capture roughly 10% of the sample. Sequenced input: peripheral blood. Receptors were obtained from a woman aged 25 to 39 with COVID-19, enrolled during active disease.

With regard to this clone: Other DNA sequences in this sample translate to the same CDR3. V is TRBV5-1 and J is TRBJ1-2; TRBD1 aligns across 7 bases. Germline lookup yields CDR1 SGHRS and CDR2 YFSETQ. Trimming took 4 bases from V and 0 from J; bases not matched to a gene: 3. The CDR3 is made up of 14 amino acids. Written as DNA, the CDR3 is TGCGCCAGCAGCCAGCAGGGGGCTAACTATGGCTACACCTTC. Encoded protein: CASSQQGANYGYTF.

The chain couples TRBV11-2 to TRBJ2-7; D is perhaps TRBD1 (6 bases). Trimming took off 5 bases at V and 0 bases at J, with 11 bases between the two ends. The V gene's germline CDR1 is SGHAT and CDR2 FQNNGV. The CDR3 totals 14 residues. The CDR3 coding sequence is TGTGCCAGCAGCGGGACAACACCCTCCTACGAGCAGTACTTC. Its translation: CASSGTTPSYEQYF.

This clone appeared a few times. This sequence joins TRBV7-2 and TRBJ2-2, with TRBD2 as a possible D gene (5 bases). V lost 4 bases and J lost 4, with 10 bases in between. The germline V gene has CDR1 SGHTA and CDR2 FQGNSA. The CDR3 has 14 amino acids. The CDR3 loop reads CASSSGRTTGELFF. CDR3 DNA: TGTGCCAGCAGCTCGGGAAGGACCACCGGGGAGCTGTTTTTT.

The V and J genes are TRBV5-5 and TRBJ1-2, with 7 bases that match TRBD1. This CDR3 has 13 amino acids. Germline CDR1 reads SGHKS; CDR2 reads YYEKEE (reference sequence). Germline trimming cut 4 bases from V and 5 bases from J; bases unmatched to any gene: 5. CDR3 loop: CASSTEGAYGYTF. CDR3 coding DNA: TGTGCCAGCAGCACCGAGGGGGCTTATGGCTACACCTTC.

The sample holds a few counts of this clone. The chain is built from TRBV30 and TRBJ1-6; possibly TRBD1 for D (6 bases). The CDR3 is 14 residues long. Trimming removed 0 bases at V and 10 bases at J, with 13 bases between. Germline values: CDR1 GTSNPN, CDR2 SVGIG (reference sequence). CDR3 loop: CAWSVQVRGSPLHF. The DNA for the CDR3 is TGTGCCTGGAGTGTACAGGTCAGGGGATCACCCCTCCACTTT.

This chain connects TRBV6-5 to TRBJ1-1; no clear D gene. V lost 5 bases to trimming and J lost 3 bases, with 10 bases between them. CDR1 is MNHEY, CDR2 SVGAGI, per germline. CDR3 length: 13 amino acids. The CDR3 region has the DNA TGTGCCAGCAGTCGGAATCGGGACACTGAAGCTTTCTTT. This encodes CASSRNRDTEAFF.

This chain joins TRBV11-2 and TRBJ1-6, with TRBD1 matching over 9 bases. CDR3 size: 15 residues. The J segment lost 7 bases and the V segment lost 5 bases, leaving 6 bases of the junction unmatched. Germline V CDR1 and CDR2: SGHAT, FQNNGV. The CDR3 region has the DNA TGTGCCAGCAGCCGAGGACAGGGGAACAATTCACCCCTCCACTTT. Amino acids: CASSRGQGNNSPLHF.

The count of this clone is one. This chain connects TRBV3-1 (or the pseudogene TRBV3-2) to TRBJ2-7; tentative D call: TRBD1 (6 bases). The germline CDR1 and CDR2 sequences are LGHDT and YNNKEL (reference sequence). Trimming left V 2 bases short and J 2 bases short, with 13 bases between. The CDR3 has 15 residues. The CDR3 spells CASSQSPGHTYEQYF. The CDR3 DNA reads TGTGCCAGCAGCCAAAGCCCGGGACACACCTACGAGCAGTACTTC.

The chain employs TRBV7-9 and TRBJ2-5; D unresolved. Germline V gene data show CDR1 as SEHNR and CDR2 as FQNEAQ (reference sequence). V was cut by 1 base and J by 2 bases, with 8 bases left in between. This CDR3 comprises 14 residues. This CDR3 reads CASSLVSLQETQYF. The CDR3 region has the DNA TGTGCCAGCAGCTTAGTTTCTCTACAAGAGACCCAGTACTTC.

The chain recombines TRBV4-3 with TRBJ2-3; 12 nucleotides align to TRBD2. CDR1 and CDR2 (germline): LGHNA, YSLEER. This CDR3 has 18 residues. Trimming cost V 2 bases and J 0 bases; bases outside gene matches: 6. In DNA, the CDR3 is TGCGCCAGCAGCCAATCCCCTAGCGGGAGGGCCAGCACAGATACGCAGTATTTT. Protein sequence: CASSQSPSGRASTDTQYF.

This chain joins TRBV28 and TRBJ2-3; the match to TRBD1 covers 7 bases. The V and J ends lost 3 bases and 1 base, in that order; junction bases with no gene match: 4. Germline CDR1 and CDR2: MDHEN and SYDVKM. The CDR3 is 15 amino acids. The DNA of the CDR3 is TGTGCCAGCAGTTTCAAGGGGGCCCGCACAGATACGCAGTATTTT. The encoded protein is CASSFKGARTDTQYF.

The CDR3 sequence: CASSGSMWDEQFF. CDR3 nucleotide sequence: TGTGCCAGCAGTGGGAGCATGTGGGATGAGCAGTTCTTC. The chain joins TRBV2 to TRBJ2-1; D is ambiguous. CDR1 is SNHLY and CDR2 is FYNNEI in the germline V gene. Trimming took off 4 bases at V and 8 bases at J, with 12 bases between the two ends. This CDR3 spans 13 amino acids.

The chain uses TRBV5-1 and TRBJ2-3; 11 bases map to TRBD2. With V trimmed by 2 bases and J by 5 bases, 10 bases remained unmatched. Germline values: CDR1 SGHRS, CDR2 YFSETQ. This CDR3 comprises 17 residues. The chain's CDR3 is CASSLLAGEEAGDTQYF. The CDR3, as DNA: TGCGCCAGCAGCTTACTAGCGGGAGAAGAGGCCGGAGATACGCAGTATTTT.

CDR3 region: CASTGAGQKGETQYF. CDR3 DNA: TGTGCCAGCACTGGAGCGGGTCAAAAGGGAGAGACCCAGTACTTC. The V gene is TRBV28, the J gene TRBJ2-5; possible D gene TRBD2, 6 bases. The CDR3 has 15 residues. With 7 bases removed from V and 4 bases from J, the gap between germline ends came to 19 bases. Germline loops: CDR1 MDHEN, CDR2 SYDVKM.

This chain uses TRBV9 with TRBJ1-3; 7 nucleotides line up with TRBD1. The trim removed 4 bases at V and 0 bases at J, leaving 7 bases unmatched. This CDR3 is built from 16 residues. CDR1 SGDLS and CDR2 YYNGEE come from the germline V gene. CDR3 nucleotides: TGTGCCAGCAGCAGACAGGGACCCAGCTCTGGAAACACCATATATTTT. Its protein product is CASSRQGPSSGNTIYF.

The chain joins TRBV2 to TRBJ2-3; no reliable D call. The CDR3 length is 14 residues. The ends were cut back, 7 bases at V and 2 bases at J, with 13 bases in the middle. Germline CDR1 is SNHLY and CDR2 is FYNNEI. This CDR3 reads CASKQTSHTDTQYF. The CDR3 nucleotides read TGTGCCAGCAAGCAGACATCTCACACAGATACGCAGTATTTT.

This rearrangement joins TRBV5-1 to TRBJ1-1, with D tentatively TRBD1 (5 bases). Trimming stripped 4 bases from V and 1 base from J, with 17 bases between. In germline, CDR1 is SGHRS, CDR2 YFSETQ. The CDR3 extends over 16 amino acids. Written as DNA, the CDR3 is TGCGCCAGCAGCCCTGGGGGGTCGGAGAGGAACACTGAAGCTTTCTTT. Translation: CASSPGGSERNTEAFF. The full variable domain, with the rest looked up from reference TRBV5-1 and TRBJ1-1, is KAGVTQTPRYLIKTRGQQVTLSCSPISGHRSVSWYQQTPGQGLQFLFEYFSETQRNKGNFPGRFSGRQFSNSRSEMNVSTLELGDSALYLCASSPGGSERNTEAFFGQGTRLTVV.

The J gene is TRBJ2-7, the V gene TRBV18; D is unclear. The germline V and J ends were trimmed by 1 base and 3 bases, with 7 bases remaining between them. Per germline, CDR1 KGHSH and CDR2 LQKENI. This CDR3 has 13 residues. The CDR3 loop reads CASSPQSHYEQYF. DNA of the CDR3: TGTGCCAGCTCACCACAGAGTCACTACGAGCAGTACTTC.

V is TRBV24-1 and J is TRBJ1-5; 10 nucleotides line up with TRBD1. Per germline, CDR1 KGHDR and CDR2 SFDVKD. Germline trimming cut 9 bases from V and 6 bases from J; bases unmatched to any gene: 13. This CDR3 has 16 residues. DNA for the CDR3: TGTGCCACCGAGTCGGGGGACAGGGGACTCGGTCAGCCCCAGCATTTT. Residues: CATESGDRGLGQPQHF.